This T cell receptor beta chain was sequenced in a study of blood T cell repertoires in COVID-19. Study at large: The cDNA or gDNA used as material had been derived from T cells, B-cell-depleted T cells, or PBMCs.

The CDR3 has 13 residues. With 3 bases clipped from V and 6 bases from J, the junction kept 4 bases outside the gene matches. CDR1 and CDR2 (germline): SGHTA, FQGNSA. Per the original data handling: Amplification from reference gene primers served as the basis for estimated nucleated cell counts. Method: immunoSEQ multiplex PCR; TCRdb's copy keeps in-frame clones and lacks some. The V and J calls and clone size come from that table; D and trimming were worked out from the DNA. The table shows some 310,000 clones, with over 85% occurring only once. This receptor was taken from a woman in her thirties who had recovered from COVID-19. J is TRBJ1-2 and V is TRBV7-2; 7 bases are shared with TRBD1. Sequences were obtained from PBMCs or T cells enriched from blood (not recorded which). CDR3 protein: CASSFDRVDGYTF. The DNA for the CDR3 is TGTGCCAGCAGCTTCGACAGGGTGGATGGCTACACCTTC. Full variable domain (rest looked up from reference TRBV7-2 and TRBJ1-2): GAGVSQSPSNKVTEKGKDVELRCDPISGHTALYWYRQSLGQGLEFLIYFQGNSAPDKSGLPSDRFSAERTGGSVSTLTIQRTQQEDSAVYLCASSFDRVDGYTFGSGTRLTVV.